This TCR beta chain stems from a study of T cells in Graves' hyperthyroidism and ophthalmopathy. Study-wide results and caveats: Expanded thyroid clonotypes (above 0.001) were mostly also found in blood.

Researchers amplified the TCR beta CDR3 regions from RNA transcripts. First-round RT-PCR with HTBI primers amplified the TCR CDR3 region. MiXCR, run by TCRdb on the multiplex PCR reads, gives a single entry per CDR3 protein. The table lists roughly 700,000 distinct CDR3 sequences, roughly a third of them singletons. This clonotype was seen a few times. What it binds is not known. Germline-derived CDR1 and CDR2 are MGHDK and SYGVNS. The CDR3 loop spans 16 amino acids. With 1 base removed from V and 5 bases from J, the gap between germline ends came to 14 bases. The source of this sequence is a woman aged 40 to 50 with Graves' hyperthyroidism. This chain links TRBV25-1 with TRBJ2-2, with D unresolved. Sequences were obtained from blood. The CDR3 DNA is TGTGCCAGCAGTGAATTTGGGCTAGGCGGAACCGGGGAGCTGTTTTTT. This encodes CASSEFGLGGTGELFF. Variable domain in full (rest from reference TRBV25-1 and TRBJ2-2): EADIYQTPRYLVIGTGKKITLECSQTMGHDKMYWYQQDPGMELHLIHYSYGVNSTEKGDLSSESTVSRIRTEHFPLTLESARPSHTSQYLCASSEFGLGGTGELFFGEGSRLTVL.